The rows below give T cell receptor beta chains drawn from one sample of a study of T cells in Graves' hyperthyroidism and ophthalmopathy. Via MiXCR, TCRdb re-called the multiplex PCR reads, giving one row per CDR3 protein. The data hold some 420,000 distinct CDR3 sequences, with around 15% observed a single time. The sample consisted of blood. These receptors were obtained from a young woman with Graves' hyperthyroidism. Each CDR3 is given with its conserved first and last residue. A D gene is named only where the DNA matches it firmly. Clone sizes are given selectively: once, few, many, or a class where the clone is expanded.

v_call	d_call	j_call	clone_size	cdr3_aa	cdr3_nt
TRBV27	NA	TRBJ2-3	NA	CASSLGDPRTQYF	TGTGCCAGCAGTTTAGGGGACCCGAGGACGCAGTATTTT
TRBV12-3/TRBV12-4	NA	TRBJ2-7	many	CASSLNRNSYEQYF	TGTGCCAGCAGTTTAAACAGGAACTCCTACGAGCAGTACTTC
TRBV10-3	NA	TRBJ2-7	few	CAISETEGINYEQYF	TGTGCCATCAGTGAGACCGAAGGGATAAACTACGAGCAGTACTTC
TRBV18	TRBD2	TRBJ2-5	few	CASSPPEKREKIIQETQYF	TGTGCCAGCTCACCCCCAGAAAAGCGGGAAAAGATAATTCAAGAGACCCAGTACTTC
TRBV27	NA	TRBJ1-4	few	CASSLTGLANEKLFF	TGTGCCAGCAGTCTTACAGGGCTCGCTAATGAAAAACTGTTTTTT
TRBV20-1	TRBD2	TRBJ2-2	many	CSASFSSGTGELFF	TGCAGTGCTAGCTTTTCTAGCGGCACCGGGGAGCTGTTTTTT
TRBV11-3	NA	TRBJ1-5	NA	CASSLRGVWSNQPQHF	TGTGCCAGCAGCTTAAGGGGGGTGTGGAGCAATCAGCCCCAGCATTTT
TRBV30	NA	TRBJ1-2	many	CAWSVSGPYGYTF	TGTGCCTGGAGTGTATCAGGCCCCTATGGCTACACCTTC
TRBV27	TRBD1	TRBJ1-5	many	CASSPLDRGNQPQHF	TGTGCCAGCAGTCCGCTGGACAGGGGAAATCAGCCCCAGCATTTT
TRBV7-9	NA	TRBJ2-1	many	CASSSARKDNEQFF	TGTGCCAGCAGCTCGGCTAGGAAAGACAATGAGCAGTTCTTC
TRBV18	NA	TRBJ2-5	many	CASSPSNQETQYF	TGTGCCAGCTCACCAAGCAATCAAGAGACCCAGTACTTC
TRBV7-6	NA	TRBJ2-3	many	CASSLGAGVPTDTQYF	TGTGCCAGCAGCTTAGGCGCCGGGGTACCCACAGATACGCAGTATTTT
TRBV6-4	NA	TRBJ2-5	NA	CASSRQAEETQYF	TGTGCCAGCAGCCGACAGGCTGAGGAGACCCAGTACTTC
TRBV20-1	TRBD1	TRBJ1-5	few	CSARKGTGPNQPQHF	TGCAGTGCTAGAAAAGGGACAGGGCCCAATCAGCCCCAGCATTTT
TRBV6-1	NA	TRBJ2-1	many	CASSKGLYNEQFF	TGTGCCAGCAGTAAGGGACTTTACAATGAGCAGTTCTTC
TRBV29-1	TRBD1	TRBJ1-1	NA	CSVDRQGEAFF	TGCAGCGTGGACCGACAGGGTGAAGCTTTCTTT
TRBV27	TRBD2	TRBJ2-1	many	CASSPFGTSDNEQFF	TGTGCCAGCAGTCCCTTCGGGACTAGCGACAATGAGCAGTTCTTC
TRBV7-2	TRBD1	TRBJ2-7	many	CASSLTRTGSYEQYF	TGTGCCAGCAGCTTAACGAGGACAGGGTCCTACGAGCAGTACTTC
TRBV7-9	NA	TRBJ2-1	many	CASRGGGTDNEQFF	TGTGCCAGCAGGGGAGGGGGGACAGACAATGAGCAGTTCTTC
TRBV28	TRBD2	TRBJ2-2	NA	CASSLSIAGTGELFF	TGTGCCAGCAGTTTATCAATAGCGGGCACCGGGGAGCTGTTTTTT
TRBV20-1	TRBD2	TRBJ2-1	many	CSADSGLAGGLVGDEQFF	TGCAGTGCTGACTCGGGACTAGCGGGAGGTTTAGTCGGGGATGAGCAGTTCTTC
TRBV28	TRBD1	TRBJ1-5	NA	CASSTLTGAPGNQPQHF	TGTGCCAGCAGTACCCTTACAGGGGCGCCTGGCAATCAGCCCCAGCATTTT
TRBV7-2	NA	TRBJ1-5	many	CASSSPGRVNQPQHF	TGTGCCAGCAGCTCGCCGGGACGCGTCAATCAGCCCCAGCATTTT
TRBV6-2/TRBV6-3	TRBD2	TRBJ2-5	NA	CASSYMGGFQETQYF	TGTGCCAGCAGTTACATGGGAGGGTTCCAAGAGACCCAGTACTTC
TRBV5-1	TRBD1	TRBJ2-5	many	CASSLGGQGPQETQYF	TGCGCCAGCAGCTTGGGAGGACAGGGCCCACAAGAGACCCAGTACTTC
TRBV2	NA	TRBJ1-3	NA	CASSSRGRQGRGNTIYF	TGTGCCAGCAGTTCTCGGGGGCGACAAGGAAGAGGAAACACCATATATTTT
TRBV5-4	NA	TRBJ2-3	NA	CASSATMTDTQYF	TGTGCCAGCAGCGCAACAATGACAGATACGCAGTATTTT
TRBV27	TRBD1	TRBJ1-5	few	CASGQGVQPQHF	TGTGCCAGTGGACAGGGGGTTCAGCCCCAGCATTTT
TRBV3-1	TRBD1	TRBJ1-1	many	CASSRGTGEAFF	TGTGCCAGCAGCCGGGGGACAGGTGAAGCTTTCTTT
TRBV29-1	NA	TRBJ2-7	many	CSVGPDLTYEQYF	TGCAGCGTTGGTCCCGACCTCACCTACGAGCAGTACTTC
TRBV27	TRBD1	TRBJ2-4	NA	CASSVRQGALDIQYF	TGTGCCAGCAGTGTAAGACAGGGGGCTCTTGACATTCAGTACTTC
TRBV5-6	NA	TRBJ1-5	many	CASSFRGGNQPQHF	TGTGCCAGCAGCTTCAGGGGTGGAAATCAGCCCCAGCATTTT
TRBV20-1	NA	TRBJ2-1	many	CSARPGQISYNEQFF	TGCAGTGCTAGACCTGGACAGATCTCCTACAATGAGCAGTTCTTC
TRBV9	TRBD2	TRBJ2-2	NA	CASSPVSGTSGELFF	TGTGCCAGCAGCCCCGTCAGCGGGACTAGCGGGGAGCTGTTTTTT
TRBV5-1	NA	TRBJ1-6	few	CASSSGHGGNSPLHF	TGCGCCAGCAGCTCGGGACACGGGGGAAATTCACCCCTCCACTTT
TRBV6-2/TRBV6-3	TRBD1	TRBJ2-5	many	CASSYSYTRDRGLRETQYF	TGTGCCAGCAGTTACTCCTACACTCGGGACAGGGGTTTGAGAGAGACCCAGTACTTC
TRBV5-4	TRBD1	TRBJ1-2	many	CASSPDRGGYGYTF	TGTGCCAGCAGCCCAGACAGGGGGGGCTATGGCTACACCTTC
TRBV18	NA	TRBJ1-2	many	CASSQGQLNYGYTF	TGTGCCAGCTCACAAGGACAACTCAACTATGGCTACACCTTC
TRBV11-2	NA	TRBJ2-7	many	CASSLSIAESSYEQYF	TGTGCCAGCAGCTTAAGTATAGCGGAGAGCTCCTACGAGCAGTACTTC
TRBV6-1	TRBD1	TRBJ2-7	many	CASSSETGVYEQYF	TGTGCCAGCAGTTCGGAGACAGGGGTCTACGAGCAGTACTTC
TRBV7-9	NA	TRBJ1-3	NA	CASSRPISGNTIYF	TGTGCCAGCAGCCGACCGATCTCTGGAAACACCATATATTTT
TRBV12-3/TRBV12-4	NA	TRBJ2-4	many	CASSLAPTEVQYF	TGTGCCAGCAGTTTGGCCCCTACGGAGGTTCAGTACTTC
TRBV11-2	NA	TRBJ2-1	many	CASSLGTRIDEQFF	TGTGCCAGCAGCTTAGGCACTAGGATCGATGAGCAGTTCTTC
TRBV29-1	NA	TRBJ2-7	many	CSVVYMTAPYEQYF	TGCAGCGTCGTCTACATGACAGCTCCCTACGAGCAGTACTTC
TRBV27	NA	TRBJ2-1	many	CASSFAQGHRVEQFF	TGTGCCAGCAGTTTCGCCCAGGGGCATCGGGTTGAGCAGTTCTTC
TRBV6-2/TRBV6-3	TRBD2	TRBJ2-7	many	CASSGTSGTRSRYEQYF	TGTGCCAGCAGTGGGACTAGCGGGACCCGCAGCCGATACGAGCAGTACTTC
TRBV28	NA	TRBJ2-6	NA	CASRASSGANVLTF	TGTGCCAGCAGGGCCAGCTCTGGGGCCAACGTCCTGACTTTC